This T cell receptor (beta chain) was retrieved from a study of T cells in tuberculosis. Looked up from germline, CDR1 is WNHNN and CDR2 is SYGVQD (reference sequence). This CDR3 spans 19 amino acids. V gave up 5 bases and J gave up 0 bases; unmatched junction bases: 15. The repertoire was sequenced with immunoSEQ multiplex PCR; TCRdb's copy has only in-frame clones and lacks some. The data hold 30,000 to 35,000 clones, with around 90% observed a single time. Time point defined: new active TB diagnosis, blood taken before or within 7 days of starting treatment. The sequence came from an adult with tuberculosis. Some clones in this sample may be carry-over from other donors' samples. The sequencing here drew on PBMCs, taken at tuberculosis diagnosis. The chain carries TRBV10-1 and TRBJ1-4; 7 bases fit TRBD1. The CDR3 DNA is TGCGCCAGCAGTCCCAAAACAGGGGCCAAAATCTCAACTAATGAAAAACTGTTTTTT. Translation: CASSPKTGAKISTNEKLFF.